Reported below is one T cell receptor beta chain. Its cognate antigen is unknown. PCR amplification relied on 60 Vbeta primers (plus 13 Jbeta primers). The assay was immunoSEQ multiplex PCR, and TCRdb's table has in-frame clones only and misses some. The sample has 75,000 to 90,000 clones; about 78% are singletons. This record belongs to a study of cytomegalovirus exposure and HLA in healthy donors. Study summary: The roughly 100 million unique TCR beta sequences, from roughly 170 million T cells, were found by an earlier analysis.

General observations from the study: According to an earlier analysis, most TCR beta V segments yielded productive rearrangements about 87% or about 30% of the time.

Nominally healthy donors provided the samples, though records likely missed some immune exposures. This CDR3 spans 14 amino acids. Germline values: CDR1 SEHNR, CDR2 FQNEAQ (reference sequence). Trimming at V came to 3 bases and at J to 7 bases, leaving 4 bases not matched to a gene. Sequenced material: PBMCs. The chain has TRBV7-9 and TRBJ2-7, with 12 bases aligning to TRBD1. The clonotype was recovered from a male donor in good health and CMV-seropositive. The CDR3 loop reads CASSLGQGAGEQYF. The CDR3 region has the DNA TGTGCCAGCAGCTTGGGACAGGGGGCGGGGGAGCAGTACTTC.